A single sample is the source of the 32 T cell receptor beta chains below, sequenced in a study of blood T cell repertoires in COVID-19. Here immunoSEQ multiplex PCR was the method, and the copy in TCRdb shows in-frame clones only, minus some. The top ten hold 0.8% to 1.2% of the sample, which has over 150,000 clones, roughly 84% seen once. The sequencing sample was made of peripheral blood. The receptor set was obtained from a man aged 40-55 years with acute or convalescent COVID-19.

This chain joins TRBV4-1 and TRBJ1-4; D might be TRBD1 (6 bases). V was clipped by 6 bases and J by 8 bases, with 10 bases between them. The germline CDR1 and CDR2 sequences are MGHRA and YSYEKL. This CDR3 has 12 residues. The CDR3 sequence is CASSMRGEKLFF. In DNA form, the CDR3 reads TGCGCCAGCAGTATGAGGGGGGAAAAACTGTTTTTT.

The V call is TRBV28, the J call TRBJ1-2, with a tentative D call TRBD1 (6 bases). The length of the CDR3 is 13 residues. Germline V gene data show CDR1 as MDHEN and CDR2 as SYDVKM. The germline V and J ends were trimmed by 6 bases and 6 bases, with 14 bases remaining between them. The CDR3 DNA follows: TGTGCCAGCAGCCCCGACAGGCTGCATGGCTACACCTTC. It is translated as CASSPDRLHGYTF.

This clone came up once. CDR3 in amino acids: CASVPEAGGSYNEQFF. The CDR3 DNA reads as TGTGCCAGCGTCCCGGAGGCCGGGGGCTCCTACAATGAGCAGTTCTTC. The J gene is TRBJ2-1, the V gene TRBV6-4, with D possibly TRBD2 on 6 matching bases. CDR1 MRHNA and CDR2 SNTAGT come from the germline V gene. There are 16 residues in the CDR3. With 8 bases removed from V and 0 bases from J, the gap between germline ends came to 17 bases.

This clone was seen once. The chain has TRBV19 and TRBJ1-4, with 8 nucleotides matching TRBD1. CDR3 length: 15 residues. The germline V gene has CDR1 LNHDA and CDR2 SQIVND (reference sequence). Trimming removed 4 bases from V and 6 bases from J; junction bases left unmatched: 7. In DNA form, the CDR3 reads TGTGCCAGTAGTAAGCGGACAGGGTTGGATGAAAAACTGTTTTTT. This encodes CASSKRTGLDEKLFF.

This chain connects TRBV14 to TRBJ2-7, with 7 bases aligning to TRBD1. V trimming: 4 bases; J trimming: 2 bases; junction bases outside the gene matches: 5. The CDR3 loop spans 14 amino acids. Germline CDR1 SGHDN, CDR2 FVKESK. The CDR3 coding sequence is TGTGCCAGCAGCCCCCGACAGGGCGCCTACGAGCAGTACTTC. It yields the protein CASSPRQGAYEQYF.

This chain joins TRBV2 and TRBJ2-7, with TRBD1 matching over 10 bases. The CDR3 loop spans 13 amino acids. The V gene's germline CDR1 is SNHLY and CDR2 FYNNEI. V gave up 6 bases and J gave up 3 bases; unmatched junction bases: 2. The CDR3 region has the DNA TGTGCCAGCAGGACAGGGGGCTACTACGAGCAGTACTTC. This encodes CASRTGGYYEQYF.

The rearrangement joins TRBV14 to TRBJ2-7, with 12 bases aligning to TRBD2. With V trimmed by 2 bases and J by 3 bases, 2 bases remained unmatched. This CDR3 is 15 amino acids long. CDR1 and CDR2 (germline): SGHDN, FVKESK. The DNA of the CDR3 is TGTGCCAGCAGCCAAACTAGCGGGGGGCTCTACGAGCAGTACTTC. Its protein product is CASSQTSGGLYEQYF.

This chain joins TRBV7-2 and TRBJ1-2; TRBD1 matches 9 bases. Germline V lookup: CDR1 SGHTA, CDR2 FQGNSA. This CDR3 has 15 amino acids. V lost 3 bases, J lost 7 bases, and 9 bases stayed unmatched. The CDR3: CASSLIPGQGGGYTF. CDR3 DNA sequence: TGTGCCAGCAGCTTGATACCGGGACAGGGAGGTGGCTACACCTTC.

This clone was found a few times. The chain is built from TRBV11-3 and TRBJ1-1, with D maybe TRBD1 (6 bases). V gave up 5 bases and J gave up 1 base, with 11 bases separating them. Germline V lookup: CDR1 SGHNT, CDR2 YENEEA. This CDR3 spans 14 amino acids. The CDR3 DNA is TGTGCCAGCAGCCGAGGACAGTCGAACACTGAAGCTTTCTTT. The encoded protein is CASSRGQSNTEAFF.

V and J are TRBV4-1 and TRBJ2-1, with 12 positions matching TRBD2. Looked up from germline, CDR1 is MGHRA and CDR2 is YSYEKL. The CDR3 runs to 16 residues. With V trimmed by 8 bases and J by 8 bases, 13 bases remained unmatched. CDR3 residues: CASGPRSSGGAYEQFF. CDR3 coding DNA: TGCGCCAGCGGACCCAGATCTAGCGGGGGGGCCTATGAGCAGTTCTTC.

The genes are TRBV25-1 and TRBJ1-2; the D gene is possibly TRBD1 (6 bases). The CDR3 runs 13 residues. CDR1 is MGHDK, CDR2 SYGVNS, per germline. V was clipped by 3 bases and J by 4 bases, with 9 bases between them. As DNA, the CDR3 is TGTGCCAGCAGTGACAGGGGCATCTATGGCTACACCTTC. This encodes CASSDRGIYGYTF.

V gene TRBV2 combines with J gene TRBJ2-2; 8 bases match TRBD1. The germline V gene encodes CDR1 SNHLY and CDR2 FYNNEI. J gave up 6 bases and V 4 bases, and 1 base lay outside the gene matches. There are 13 residues in the CDR3. Here the CDR3 DNA reads TGTGCCAGCAGTGGACAGGGGCCCGGGGAGCTGTTTTTT. Amino acids: CASSGQGPGELFF.

The chain joins TRBV19 to TRBJ2-7; 9 bases agree with TRBD1. Trimming took 4 bases from V and 2 from J; bases not matched to a gene: 6. CDR3 length: 15 residues. CDR1 is LNHDA, CDR2 SQIVND, per germline (reference sequence). The CDR3, as DNA: TGTGCCAGTAGTACCGGACAGGGGTACGCCTACGAGCAGTACTTC. Its protein is CASSTGQGYAYEQYF.

The chain couples TRBV28 to TRBJ1-2; 9 nucleotides line up with TRBD1. The CDR3 length is 14 residues. J lost 8 bases, V lost 2 bases, and 6 bases had no gene match. Germline V gene sequence: CDR1 MDHEN, CDR2 SYDVKM. Written as DNA, the CDR3 is TGTGCCAGCAGTTTACGGGACAGGGTAGTCGGCTACACCTTC. This translates into CASSLRDRVVGYTF.

The rearrangement uses TRBV3-1 (or the pseudogene TRBV3-2) and TRBJ1-2; 7 bases line up with TRBD1. V lost 4 bases and J lost 3; bases outside the gene matches: 8. CDR1 and CDR2 (germline): LGHDT, YNNKEL (reference sequence). This CDR3 is built from 15 residues. CDR3 nucleotide sequence: TGTGCCAGCAGCCCGCAGCCCGGGACAGACTATGGCTACACCTTC. This codes for CASSPQPGTDYGYTF.

The J gene is TRBJ2-2, the V gene TRBV4-3; 8 bases fit TRBD2. Germline CDR1 reads LGHNA; CDR2 reads YSLEER. Unmatched junction bases numbered 2, after V lost 0 bases and J lost 2 bases. CDR3 length equals 16 residues. The CDR3 region has the DNA TGCGCCAGCAGCCAAGAAGCGGGGGCCAACACCGGGGAGCTGTTTTTT. Translation gives CASSQEAGANTGELFF.

This chain links TRBV6-5 with TRBJ1-2, with 9 positions matching TRBD1. Germline trimming cut 6 bases from V and 4 bases from J; bases unmatched to any gene: 6. Germline CDR1 and CDR2: MNHEY and SVGAGI. This CDR3 is built from 14 residues. The CDR3 DNA reads TGTGCCAGCAGCCCCGGGACAGGGTCCTATGGCTACACCTTC. This codes for CASSPGTGSYGYTF.

This chain uses TRBV19 with TRBJ1-6; D may be TRBD1 (5 bases). This CDR3 is built from 16 residues. CDR1 and CDR2 from the germline V gene are LNHDA and SQIVND (reference sequence). Trimming shortened V by 5 bases and J by 7 bases, and 18 bases separated the two germline ends. CDR3 protein: CASSQQGSGVNSPLHF. DNA of the CDR3: TGTGCCAGTAGTCAGCAGGGTAGTGGGGTCAATTCACCCCTCCACTTT.

The genes are TRBV6-5 and TRBJ1-4; D call uncertain. Trimming shortened V by 6 bases and J by 8 bases, and 10 bases separated the two germline ends. Germline values: CDR1 MNHEY, CDR2 SVGAGI. The CDR3 loop spans 12 amino acids. The CDR3 sequence is CASRSAGEKLFF. CDR3 in DNA: TGTGCCAGCAGGTCCGCCGGGGAAAAACTGTTTTTT.

J is TRBJ2-5 and V is TRBV2; 8 bases agree with TRBD2. Per germline, CDR1 SNHLY and CDR2 FYNNEI. Germline trimming cut 5 bases from V and 7 bases from J; bases unmatched to any gene: 9. The CDR3 loop spans 14 amino acids. The DNA for the CDR3 is TGTGCCAGCAGTCCGGGGGGGCAGGATAGGACCCAGTACTTC. Translated, it gives CASSPGGQDRTQYF.

V gene TRBV12-5 combines with J gene TRBJ2-2; TRBD1 matches 11 bases. Germline V gene data show CDR1 as LGHNT and CDR2 as FRNRAP. The length of the CDR3 is 15 residues. After removal of 6 bases from V and 3 bases from J, the junction contained 3 bases not matched to a gene. This chain's CDR3 is CASGGDRGDTGELFF. In DNA, the CDR3 is TGTGCTAGTGGAGGGGACAGGGGGGACACCGGGGAGCTGTTTTTT. The full variable domain, in which reference TRBV12-5 and TRBJ2-2 provide the parts outside the CDR3, is DARVTQTPRHKVTEMGQEVTMRCQPILGHNTVFWYRQTMMQGLELLAYFRNRAPLDDSGMPKDRFSAEMPDATLATLKIQPSEPRDSAVYFCASGGDRGDTGELFFGEGSRLTVL.

The V gene is TRBV9, the J gene TRBJ2-7; a possible D gene is TRBD1 (5 bases). V lost 0 bases to trimming and J lost 1 base, with 8 bases between them. CDR1 and CDR2 (germline): SGDLS, YYNGEE. The CDR3 runs to 14 residues. The CDR3 spells CASSVAQGSYEQYF. The DNA for the CDR3 is TGTGCCAGCAGCGTAGCTCAGGGTTCCTACGAGCAGTACTTC.

This rearrangement joins TRBV29-1 to TRBJ1-1, with TRBD1 matching 9 bases. CDR1 and CDR2 (germline): SQVTM, ANQGSEA. The CDR3 length is 14 residues. V was pared by 6 bases and J by 1 base, with 6 bases of the junction left unmatched. In DNA, the CDR3 is TGCAGCGTGGAACAGGACAGGGGGAACACTGAAGCTTTCTTT. Translated, it gives CSVEQDRGNTEAFF. The whole variable domain, remainder taken from reference TRBV29-1 and TRBJ1-1, is SAVISQKPSRDICQRGTSLTIQCQVDSQVTMMFWYRQQPGQSLTLIATANQGSEATYESGFVIDKFPISRPNLTFSTLTVSNMSPEDSSIYLCSVEQDRGNTEAFFGQGTRLTVV.

V gene TRBV4-1 combines with J gene TRBJ1-2; TRBD1 might be the D (5 bases). The CDR3 loop spans 16 amino acids. CDR1 and CDR2 from the germline V gene are MGHRA and YSYEKL. V was cut by 0 bases and J by 7 bases, with 18 bases left in between. DNA for the CDR3: TGCGCCAGCAGCCAAGACTCAGGGTTCTTACGGAGTGGCTACACCTTC. Its translation: CASSQDSGFLRSGYTF.

V and J are TRBV14 and TRBJ2-7; the match to TRBD2 covers 12 bases. From germline, CDR1 is SGHDN and CDR2 FVKESK. The CDR3 totals 15 residues. With V trimmed by 6 bases and J by 0 bases, 3 bases remained unmatched. The CDR3 protein is CASSRLAGDSYEQYF. The CDR3 nucleotides are TGTGCCAGCAGTCGACTAGCGGGGGACTCCTACGAGCAGTACTTC. The full variable domain, completed using reference TRBV14 and TRBJ2-7, is EAGVTQFPSHSVIEKGQTVTLRCDPISGHDNLYWYRRVMGKEIKFLLHFVKESKQDESGMPNNRFLAERTGGTYSTLKVQPAELEDSGVYFCASSRLAGDSYEQYFGPGTRLTVT.

The chain has TRBV6-4 and TRBJ1-1; a possible D gene is TRBD1 (6 bases). Trimming cost V 6 bases and J 0 bases, with 11 bases left between them. CDR1 and CDR2 from the germline V gene are MRHNA and SNTAGT. The CDR3 is 14 amino acids. Here the CDR3 reads CASSGTTMNTEAFF. CDR3 coding DNA: TGTGCCAGCAGCGGGACAACTATGAACACTGAAGCTTTCTTT.

The V call is TRBV7-9, the J call TRBJ2-1, with D unclear. Between the trimmed V and J ends, which lost 2 bases and 2 bases, there was a span of 7 bases. This CDR3 has 14 residues. Germline loops: CDR1 SEHNR, CDR2 FQNEAQ (reference sequence). In DNA form, the CDR3 reads TGTGCCAGCAGCTTAACAGATACCTACAATGAGCAGTTCTTC. The encoded protein is CASSLTDTYNEQFF.

The gene calls are TRBV18 and TRBJ1-3, with TRBD1 matching over 10 bases. This CDR3 is 15 amino acids long. The V gene end was trimmed by 3 bases and the J gene end by 8 bases; junction bases not matched to a gene: 7. Germline V gene lookup returns CDR1 KGHSH and CDR2 LQKENI. Written as DNA, the CDR3 is TGTGCCAGCTCACCGGGACAGGGGAACGGGGACACCATATATTTT. Its translation: CASSPGQGNGDTIYF.

The chain combines TRBV12-5 with TRBJ1-2; D might be TRBD1 (5 bases). The CDR3 is made up of 14 amino acids. With 5 bases removed from V and 6 bases from J, the gap between germline ends came to 16 bases. Germline values: CDR1 LGHNT, CDR2 FRNRAP. CDR3 protein: CASGQVQDSHGYTF. The CDR3 DNA sequence: TGTGCTAGTGGTCAGGTACAGGATTCGCATGGCTACACCTTC.

In its sample, this clone was seen once. The V and J genes are TRBV12-5 and TRBJ1-6; D is ambiguous. CDR3 length: 18 residues. Germline CDR1 is LGHNT and CDR2 is FRNRAP. The V and J ends lost 3 bases and 7 bases respectively, with 22 bases between them. CDR3 loop: CASGFVEVGHNKNSPLHF. For the CDR3, the DNA is TGTGCTAGTGGTTTCGTAGAGGTAGGTCATAATAAAAATTCACCCCTCCACTTT.

This rearrangement joins TRBV4-3 to TRBJ1-5; D not resolved. The CDR3 loop spans 15 amino acids. Germline lookup yields CDR1 LGHNA and CDR2 YSLEER. Between the trimmed V and J ends, which lost 0 bases and 1 base, there was a span of 7 bases. CDR3 amino acids: CASSQEFLSNQPQHF. CDR3 coding DNA: TGCGCCAGCAGCCAAGAATTCCTCAGCAATCAGCCCCAGCATTTT.

The chain links TRBV18 to TRBJ2-3, with 11 bases that match TRBD2. The CDR3 has 16 amino acids. After removal of 0 bases from V and 2 bases from J, the junction contained 1 base not matched to a gene. The germline V gene encodes CDR1 KGHSH and CDR2 LQKENI. The chain's CDR3 is CASSPPTSGATDTQYF. The CDR3, as DNA: TGTGCCAGCTCACCACCGACTAGCGGGGCCACAGATACGCAGTATTTT.